The 30 T cell receptor beta chains in this list originate from one sample, sequenced in a study of cytomegalovirus exposure and HLA in healthy donors. PCR used 60 Vbeta primers and 13 Jbeta primers. The method was immunoSEQ multiplex PCR; TCRdb's version includes in-frame clones alone and lacks a portion of them. This sample's table reports more than 75,000 clones. The specimen sequenced was PBMCs. The receptors were gathered from a man in his fifties or sixties in good health and CMV-seropositive.

This rearrangement joins TRBV4-1 to TRBJ2-1; 11 bases fit TRBD2. CDR3 size: 19 residues. Germline CDR1 reads MGHRA; CDR2 reads YSYEKL. V was clipped by 5 bases and J by 0 bases; unmatched bases: 12. Here the CDR3 DNA reads TGCGCCAGCAGCTCTGCCCCTAGCGGGAGGACTAACTCCTACAATGAGCAGTTCTTC. This translates into CASSSAPSGRTNSYNEQFF.

This chain joins TRBV10-3 and TRBJ1-1; tentative D call: TRBD1 (6 bases). The V end lost 4 bases, the J end lost 4 bases, and 16 bases lay between the germline ends. Germline V gene sequence: CDR1 ENHRY, CDR2 SYGVKD. CDR3 size: 15 residues. The CDR3 nucleotides read TGTGCCATCAGTGGGGGGACAACTCAAGGCACTGAAGCTTTCTTT. As protein: CAISGGTTQGTEAFF.

The chain recombines TRBV18 with TRBJ2-7; TRBD1 is a possible D gene (6 bases). Germline V gene lookup returns CDR1 KGHSH and CDR2 LQKENI. The V gene lost 5 bases and the J gene lost 4 bases, with 12 bases spanning the gap. The CDR3 has 13 amino acids. The CDR3 sequence is CASSKHRVYEQYV. The DNA of the CDR3 is TGTGCCAGCTCAAAACACAGGGTGTACGAGCAGTACGTC.

V and J are TRBV11-2 and TRBJ1-1; the D is unclear. The CDR3 length is 14 residues. Per germline, CDR1 SGHAT and CDR2 FQNNGV. V was pared by 5 bases and J by 2 bases, with 12 bases between. DNA for the CDR3: TGTGCCAGCAGCCCCAATCCAGGCAACACTGAAGCTTTCTTT. It codes for CASSPNPGNTEAFF.

The chain recombines TRBV4-2 with TRBJ1-1; D uncertain. Deletions cut 6 bases from V and 1 base from J, with 9 bases between. The germline gives CDR1 LGHNA, CDR2 YNFKEQ. The CDR3 is 13 residues long. For the CDR3, the DNA is TGTGCCAGCAGTCGAGACTGGAACACTGAAGCTTTCTTT. The encoded protein is CASSRDWNTEAFF.

V gene TRBV13 combines with J gene TRBJ2-7, with 7 nucleotides matching TRBD2. V lost 5 bases and J lost 0; bases outside the gene matches: 7. Germline V gene sequence: CDR1 PRHDT, CDR2 FYEKMQ (reference sequence). This CDR3 has 15 amino acids. The CDR3 region is CASSTISGTSYEQYF. In nucleotides, the CDR3 is TGTGCCAGCAGCACTATCAGCGGGACCTCCTACGAGCAGTACTTC.

The chain's CDR3 is CASSDRDRYYGYTF. CDR3 sequence (DNA): TGTGCCAGCAGCGACCGGGACAGGTACTATGGCTACACCTTC. V and J are TRBV9 and TRBJ1-2; 8 bases are a match to TRBD1. With V trimmed by 3 bases and J by 3 bases, 4 bases remained unmatched. The length of the CDR3 is 14 residues. Per the germline V gene, CDR1 is SGDLS and CDR2 is YYNGEE. Together with reference TRBV9 and TRBJ1-2, the CDR3 gives the full variable domain: DSGVTQTPKHLITATGQRVTLRCSPRSGDLSVYWYQQSLDQGLQFLIQYYNGEERAKGNILERFSAQQFPDLHSELNLSSLELGDSALYFCASSDRDRYYGYTFGSGTRLTVV.

The chain has TRBV5-1 and TRBJ1-1, with D unresolved. Germline V gene data show CDR1 as SGHRS and CDR2 as YFSETQ. The CDR3 loop spans 15 amino acids. V lost 3 bases and J lost 4, with 16 bases in between. The CDR3 reads CASSSGEGSGTEAFF. The CDR3 nucleotides are TGCGCCAGCAGCTCCGGGGAGGGATCGGGCACTGAAGCTTTCTTT.

This chain uses TRBV11-3 with TRBJ2-5, with D perhaps TRBD2 (6 bases). The V and J ends lost 8 bases and 3 bases respectively, with 13 bases between them. The CDR3 has 13 amino acids. Germline assignment: CDR1 SGHNT and CDR2 YENEEA. For the CDR3, the DNA is TGTGCCAGCCGTTGGAGGGTAGAAGAGACCCAGTACTTC. It specifies CASRWRVEETQYF.

The genes are TRBV2 and TRBJ1-5, with D unresolved. The CDR3 spans 14 residues. The V gene's germline CDR1 is SNHLY and CDR2 FYNNEI. V lost 6 bases and J lost 2, with 11 bases in between. CDR3 bases: TGTGCCAGCAGGTGGTTACGGGGCAATCAGCCCCAGCATTTT. Translation gives CASRWLRGNQPQHF. The full variable domain, completed using reference TRBV2 and TRBJ1-5, is EPEVTQTPSHQVTQMGQEVILRCVPISNHLYFYWYRQILGQKVEFLVSFYNNEISEKSEIFDDQFSVERPDGSNFTLKIRSTKLEDSAMYFCASRWLRGNQPQHFGDGTRLSIL.

V gene TRBV28 combines with J gene TRBJ2-4; possibly TRBD1 for D (5 bases). There are 13 residues in the CDR3. CDR1 and CDR2 from the germline V gene are MDHEN and SYDVKM. Trimming cost V 8 bases and J 6 bases, with 14 bases left between them. The CDR3 DNA reads as TGTGCCAGCTCACCCCAGGGCCCAAACATTCAGTACTTC. Encoded protein: CASSPQGPNIQYF. Using reference TRBV28 and TRBJ2-4 for the parts outside the CDR3, the full variable domain is DVKVTQSSRYLVKRTGEKVFLECVQDMDHENMFWYRQDPGLGLRLIYFSYDVKMKEKGDIPEGYSVSREKKERFSLILESASTNQTSMYLCASSPQGPNIQYFGAGTRLSVL.

As regards this clone: Other DNA sequences in this sample translate to the same CDR3. The genes are TRBV4-1 and TRBJ2-7, with D maybe TRBD2 (6 bases). This CDR3 is 16 amino acids long. CDR1 MGHRA and CDR2 YSYEKL come from the germline V gene. The V end lost 0 bases, the J end lost 3 bases, and 15 bases lay between the germline ends. The chain's CDR3 is CASSQDRAAGGYEQYF. CDR3 nucleotide sequence: TGCGCCAGCAGCCAAGACCGGGCGGCCGGGGGCTACGAGCAGTACTTC.

This chain joins TRBV19 and TRBJ1-1; perhaps TRBD1 as D (5 bases). Germline V gives CDR1 LNHDA, CDR2 SQIVND (reference sequence). V lost 9 bases and J 4 bases, leaving 21 bases between the germline ends. The CDR3 sequence is 15 residues long. The CDR3 DNA reads as TGTGCCAGCGGACCGCCGGCAGGGAGGGCCACTGAAGCTTTCTTT. It specifies CASGPPAGRATEAFF.

This rearrangement joins TRBV4-3 to TRBJ2-6, with 10 bases aligning to TRBD2. The CDR3 totals 19 residues. V dropped 0 bases and J dropped 0; count of bases not matched to a gene: 5. CDR1 LGHNA and CDR2 YSLEER come from the germline V gene. CDR3 DNA sequence: TGCGCCAGCAGCCAAGATTCCCTAGCGGGAGTCTCTGGGGCCAACGTCCTGACTTTC. It encodes CASSQDSLAGVSGANVLTF.

The chain carries TRBV7-8 and TRBJ2-7; 7 nucleotides align to TRBD2. Germline V CDR1 and CDR2: SGHVS, FQNEAQ. Germline trimming cut 3 bases from V and 5 bases from J; bases unmatched to any gene: 10. The CDR3 totals 15 residues. The CDR3: CASSLGRGGLNEQYF. The CDR3 coding sequence is TGTGCCAGCAGCTTGGGGAGGGGAGGGTTGAACGAGCAGTACTTC.

CDR3 region: CASSQDPGLAGVSYNEQFF. The DNA of the CDR3 is TGTGCCAGCAGCCAAGATCCCGGACTAGCGGGGGTCTCCTACAATGAGCAGTTCTTC. This chain connects TRBV4-2 to TRBJ2-1; TRBD2 agrees at 13 bases. Germline loops: CDR1 LGHNA, CDR2 YNFKEQ. With 0 bases clipped from V and 0 bases from J, the junction kept 5 bases outside the gene matches. This CDR3 has 19 amino acids.

The V call is TRBV7-8, the J call TRBJ1-4; maybe TRBD1 (5 bases). CDR1 is SGHVS, CDR2 FQNEAQ, per germline. The V end lost 2 bases, the J end lost 8 bases, and 12 bases lay between the germline ends. The CDR3 runs to 14 residues. The CDR3 reads CASSLSRGLEKLFF. In nucleotides, the CDR3 is TGTGCCAGCAGCTTATCAAGGGGACTGGAAAAACTGTTTTTT.

J is TRBJ1-1 and V is TRBV6-1, with D hard to call. This CDR3 spans 14 amino acids. In germline, CDR1 is MNHNS, CDR2 SASEGT. V was clipped by 6 bases and J by 0 bases, with 11 bases between them. In nucleotides, the CDR3 is TGTGCCAGCAGCGCGACAAGGCTGAACACTGAAGCTTTCTTT. This sequence encodes CASSATRLNTEAFF.

The V and J genes are TRBV7-2 and TRBJ1-2, with TRBD1 as a possible D gene (5 bases). The V gene lost 6 bases and the J gene lost 1 base, with 9 bases spanning the gap. Germline V gene lookup returns CDR1 SGHTA and CDR2 FQGNSA. This CDR3 region has 13 residues. The chain's CDR3 is CASSSDSNYGYTF. CDR3 DNA sequence: TGTGCCAGCAGTTCCGACAGTAACTATGGCTACACCTTC. The full variable domain, with the rest looked up from reference TRBV7-2 and TRBJ1-2, is GAGVSQSPSNKVTEKGKDVELRCDPISGHTALYWYRQSLGQGLEFLIYFQGNSAPDKSGLPSDRFSAERTGGSVSTLTIQRTQQEDSAVYLCASSSDSNYGYTFGSGTRLTVV.

The chain employs TRBV30 and TRBJ1-1; 7 nucleotides line up with TRBD1. The V gene end was trimmed by 3 bases and the J gene end by 3 bases; junction bases not matched to a gene: 4. Germline-derived CDR1 and CDR2 are GTSNPN and SVGIG (reference sequence). This CDR3 comprises 13 residues. The CDR3 region is CAWSDRVYTEAFF. CDR3 nucleotides: TGTGCCTGGAGCGACAGGGTGTACACTGAAGCTTTCTTT.

The chain is built from TRBV7-9 and TRBJ2-6, with 8 bases that match TRBD2. This CDR3 is 19 amino acids long. V was clipped by 5 bases and J by 0 bases; unmatched bases: 12. Germline CDR1 reads SEHNR; CDR2 reads FQNEAQ (reference sequence). For the CDR3, the DNA is TGTGCCAGCAGCCCCCCCCGTATCGGGGGGGCCTCTGGGGCCAACGTCCTGACTTTC. It translates to CASSPPRIGGASGANVLTF.

The V gene is TRBV11-3, the J gene TRBJ2-2; D is perhaps TRBD2 (5 bases). This CDR3 comprises 14 residues. Germline V gene data show CDR1 as SGHNT and CDR2 as YENEEA. V dropped 6 bases and J dropped 4 bases, with 12 bases sitting between them. CDR3 nucleotides: TGTGCCAGCAGGGATGGACTCACCACCGGGGAGCTGTTTTTT. Residues: CASRDGLTTGELFF. Based on the CDR3 plus reference TRBV11-3 and TRBJ2-2, the full variable domain is EAGVVQSPRYKIIEKKQPVAFWCNPISGHNTLYWYLQNLGQGPELLIRYENEEAVDDSQLPKDRFSAERLKGVDSTLKIQPAELGDSAVYLCASRDGLTTGELFFGEGSRLTVL.

This clone is deemed medium-sized by its frequency. The chain links TRBV4-3 to TRBJ1-2; the D is unclear. V gave up 4 bases and J gave up 8 bases, with 17 bases separating them. In germline, CDR1 is LGHNA, CDR2 YSLEER. This CDR3 has 14 amino acids. The CDR3: CASSPAGPMRGYTF. The CDR3 region has the DNA TGCGCCAGCAGCCCCGCGGGCCCTATGAGGGGCTACACCTTC.

The chain uses TRBV14 and TRBJ2-2; 8 nucleotides match TRBD1. V shed 6 bases and J 6 bases; nucleotides not matched to a gene: 15. The CDR3 is 17 amino acids. The V gene's germline CDR1 is SGHDN and CDR2 FVKESK. The CDR3 DNA follows: TGTGCCAGCAGAATCAGGGGGCGCCCCCTGTTGCCCGGGGAGCTGTTTTTT. Protein sequence: CASRIRGRPLLPGELFF.

The chain joins TRBV11-1 to TRBJ2-7; weak D call: TRBD2 (5 bases). The CDR3 has 14 residues. Deletions cut 2 bases from V and 3 bases from J, with 11 bases between. Germline V gene sequence: CDR1 SGHAT, CDR2 FQDESV (reference sequence). The CDR3 nucleotides read TGTGCCAGCAGCTTAAGCGACCGGGGCTACGAGCAGTACTTC. This encodes CASSLSDRGYEQYF.

The chain has TRBV4-3 and TRBJ2-7; 10 nucleotides match TRBD1. Unmatched junction bases numbered 8, after V lost 0 bases and J lost 0 bases. Germline values: CDR1 LGHNA, CDR2 YSLEER. The CDR3 loop spans 18 amino acids. CDR3 in amino acids: CASSQELPGTGASYEQYF. In nucleotides, the CDR3 is TGCGCCAGCAGCCAAGAGCTTCCCGGGACAGGGGCCTCCTACGAGCAGTACTTC.

This chain uses TRBV30 with TRBJ2-1; a weak D match, TRBD1 (6 bases). The CDR3 runs 14 residues. CDR1 GTSNPN and CDR2 SVGIG come from the germline V gene (reference sequence). Between the trimmed V and J ends, which lost 1 base and 8 bases, there was a span of 15 bases. CDR3 coding DNA: TGTGCCTGGAGTGGATTGGGACACGCGGATGAGCAGTTCTTC. Amino acids: CAWSGLGHADEQFF.

The CDR3 sequence: CASSQGRRQAQNIQYF. The CDR3 nucleotides read TGCGCCAGCAGCCAAGGACGCCGACAGGCACAGAACATTCAGTACTTC. The chain combines TRBV4-3 with TRBJ2-4, with D perhaps matching TRBD1 (6 bases). The CDR3 has 16 amino acids. Germline CDR1 reads LGHNA; CDR2 reads YSLEER. V lost 1 base and J lost 7, with 17 bases in between.

V is TRBV30 and J is TRBJ2-1, with a weak D call TRBD1 (7 bases). CDR3 length: 17 residues. Trimming cost V 5 bases and J 15 bases, with 35 bases left between them. Germline CDR1 GTSNPN, CDR2 SVGIG (reference sequence). The CDR3: CAWDPDRQGMGGAPPFF. CDR3 DNA sequence: TGTGCCTGGGACCCCGACCGACAGGGAATGGGAGGCGCCCCCCCGTTCTTC.

The rearrangement uses TRBV15 and TRBJ2-1; D may be TRBD2 (7 bases). Per the germline V gene, CDR1 is LNHNV and CDR2 is YYDKDF (reference sequence). Trimming took 5 bases from V and 7 from J, leaving 24 bases between them. This CDR3 contains 17 residues. For the CDR3, the DNA is TGTGCCACCAGCGGGGGCCGTCAAACGGGAGGTGAAAATGAGCAGTTCTTC. Amino acids: CATSGGRQTGGENEQFF.